The 29 T cell receptor beta chains below were found in one sample sequenced in a study of Graves' ophthalmopathy and Graves' hyperthyroidism (dated by TCRdb to the late 2010s). Sequenced on an Illumina HiSeq 2000. TCR beta CDR3 regions were amplified from RNA transcripts for repertoire sequencing. The first round was an RT-PCR using HTBI primers with the Qiagen OneStep RT-PCR kit, and this first round was followed by a second-round multiplex PCR, then size selection and purification. TCRdb cleaned the public reads at Q25 with fastp, built clones with MiXCR and kept in-frame beta chains. A single entry per CDR3 protein holds the most common genes and DNA from its merged rows. The sample table shows 300,000 to 400,000 distinct CDR3 sequences, and approximately 18% are seen once. The ten largest account for 2% to 3% of the sample. The sequenced material came from peripheral blood. The source of these receptors is an adult woman with stable Graves' hyperthyroidism.

This clonotype was detected a few times. The J gene is TRBJ2-2, the V gene TRBV5-4; 11 nucleotides align to TRBD1. V was clipped by 4 bases and J by 5 bases; unmatched bases: 7. Germline-derived CDR1 and CDR2 are SGHNT and YYREEE (reference sequence). This CDR3 has 16 amino acids. In DNA, the CDR3 is TGTGCCAGCAGCGGACAGGGGGCGGGAGTAACCGGGGAGCTGTTTTTT. Protein: CASSGQGAGVTGELFF.

The V call is TRBV6-2 or TRBV6-3, the J call TRBJ2-5, with a possible D match to TRBD1 (6 bases). The CDR3 sequence is 16 residues long. Trimming cost V 2 bases and J 3 bases, with 16 bases left between them. CDR1 MNHEY and CDR2 SVGEGT come from the germline V gene. The CDR3 coding sequence is TGTGCCAGCAGTTACAACCCCGACAGGAGCGAAGAGACCCAGTACTTC. Amino acid sequence: CASSYNPDRSEETQYF.

This clonotype was seen at least ten times. This chain links TRBV7-6 with TRBJ2-5, with 9 bases lining up with TRBD1. J gave up 5 bases and V 4 bases, and 8 bases lay outside the gene matches. The CDR3 extends over 15 amino acids. Germline V gene data show CDR1 as SGHVS and CDR2 as FNYEAQ. The CDR3 here is CASSSRDRVWETQYF. The CDR3 region has the DNA TGTGCCAGCAGCTCCCGGGACAGGGTATGGGAGACCCAGTACTTC.

This clonotype has a handful of counts. The V gene is TRBV19, the J gene TRBJ2-7; D is undetermined. Germline V gene data show CDR1 as LNHDA and CDR2 as SQIVND (reference sequence). Trimming removed 6 bases at V and 4 bases at J, with 13 bases between. CDR3 length: 13 residues. CDR3 sequence reads: CASRAPKGYEQYF. CDR3 nucleotides: TGTGCCAGTAGAGCCCCAAAAGGGTACGAGCAGTACTTC. The full variable domain, in which reference TRBV19 and TRBJ2-7 provide the parts outside the CDR3, is DGGITQSPKYLFRKEGQNVTLSCEQNLNHDAMYWYRQDPGQGLRLIYYSQIVNDFQKGDIAEGYSVSREKKESFPLTVTSAQKNPTAFYLCASRAPKGYEQYFGPGTRLTVT.

This clonotype appeared once. This rearrangement joins TRBV28 to TRBJ2-7; TRBD2 aligns across 11 bases. CDR1 and CDR2 from the germline V gene are MDHEN and SYDVKM. The CDR3 length is 15 residues. V lost 2 bases to trimming and J lost 3 bases; unmatched junction nucleotides: 3. CDR3 loop: CASSLILAGVYEQYF. The CDR3 nucleotides read TGTGCCAGCAGTTTAATACTAGCGGGAGTCTACGAGCAGTACTTC.

This clonotype was picked up many times. This sequence joins TRBV2 and TRBJ1-1; D not resolved. This CDR3 is 14 amino acids long. The V gene's germline CDR1 is SNHLY and CDR2 FYNNEI. The V gene lost 7 bases and the J gene lost 0 bases, with 12 bases spanning the gap. CDR3: CASIATLMNTEAFF. The CDR3 DNA reads as TGTGCCAGCATTGCCACGTTAATGAACACTGAAGCTTTCTTT. Looking up the rest from reference TRBV2 and TRBJ1-1 gives the full variable domain: EPEVTQTPSHQVTQMGQEVILRCVPISNHLYFYWYRQILGQKVEFLVSFYNNEISEKSEIFDDQFSVERPDGSNFTLKIRSTKLEDSAMYFCASIATLMNTEAFFGQGTRLTVV.

At least ten counts were recorded for this clonotype. This may come from a read error, since a much larger clone is one base off. V gene TRBV6-1 combines with J gene TRBJ2-5; 8 positions agree with TRBD1. V was pared by 8 bases and J by 5 bases, with 16 bases of the junction left unmatched. Germline V CDR1 and CDR2: MNHNS, SASEGT. CDR3 length equals 16 residues. The CDR3 loop reads CASGAETGVGRETQYF. In nucleotides, the CDR3 is TGTGCCAGCGGTGCAGAGACAGGGGTCGGTCGTGAGACCCAGTACTTC.

About this clonotype: A much larger clone sits a single nucleotide away, making a read error possible. The CDR3 region is CASSLVQRYSSQPQHF. As DNA, the CDR3 is TGTGCCAGCAGTCTTGTGCAGAGATATAGCAGTCAGCCCCAGCATTTT. The genes are TRBV28 and TRBJ1-5; D is undetermined. Germline V CDR1 and CDR2: MDHEN, SYDVKM. The CDR3 sequence is 16 residues long.

The chain links TRBV18 to TRBJ2-2; D gene ambiguous. V was pared by 2 bases and J by 3 bases, with 10 bases between. CDR3 length: 15 residues. From germline, CDR1 is KGHSH and CDR2 LQKENI. DNA of the CDR3: TGTGCCAGCTCACCAGCCCCCAGATACACCGGGGAGCTGTTTTTT. Its translation is CASSPAPRYTGELFF.

This clonotype was detected a few times. This may come from a read error, since a much larger clone is one base off. The chain is built from TRBV7-3 and TRBJ2-5; TRBD1 matches 10 bases. CDR3 size: 10 residues. Trimming cost V 11 bases and J 13 bases; bases outside gene matches: 7. Germline V gene lookup returns CDR1 SGHTA and CDR2 FQGTGA. The CDR3, as DNA: TGTGCCCCAAGGTGGGACAGGGGGTACTTC. Residues: CAPRWDRGYF.

The sample holds many counts of this clonotype. The chain is built from TRBV19 and TRBJ1-1; D perhaps matches TRBD1 (6 bases). The germline CDR1 and CDR2 sequences are LNHDA and SQIVND (reference sequence). Trimming stripped 3 bases from V and 6 bases from J, with 14 bases between. The CDR3 length is 14 residues. DNA of the CDR3: TGTGCCAGTAGTATGCCGGGGGGCCTCTCTGAAGCTTTCTTT. As protein: CASSMPGGLSEAFF.

This clonotype was picked up many times. CDR3 protein: CAISGSGDSPLHF. CDR3 coding DNA: TGTGCCATCAGTGGGTCGGGGGATTCACCCCTCCACTTT. The rearrangement links TRBV10-3 to TRBJ1-6; TRBD1 might be the D (5 bases). Germline CDR1 is ENHRY and CDR2 is SYGVKD. V was shortened by 4 bases and J by 8 bases, with 9 bases between the two germline ends. The CDR3 sequence is 13 residues long.

This clonotype appeared many times. J is TRBJ2-5 and V is TRBV19, with 8 bases matching TRBD2. This CDR3 region has 16 residues. Germline lookup yields CDR1 LNHDA and CDR2 SQIVND (reference sequence). The trim removed 7 bases at V and 3 bases at J, leaving 13 bases unmatched. The DNA for the CDR3 is TGTGCCAGTACCCGGGGGCAGCGGGAGTTTGAAGAGACCCAGTACTTC. Amino acid sequence: CASTRGQREFEETQYF.

This clonotype showed up many times. CDR3: CASSFLVVGELFF. Written as DNA, the CDR3 is TGTGCCAGCAGTTTTTTGGTTGTCGGGGAGCTGTTTTTT. V usage is TRBV12-3 or TRBV12-4 and J usage is TRBJ2-2; D is unresolved. The CDR3 covers 13 residues. Trimming removed 3 bases from V and 7 bases from J, with 9 bases in between.

This clonotype was seen at least ten times. Here the CDR3 reads CASSPRGGITSYEQYF. CDR3 DNA: TGTGCCAGCAGCCCCCGGGGGGGGATCACCTCCTACGAGCAGTACTTC. The chain is built from TRBV6-5 and TRBJ2-7; the match to TRBD2 covers 8 bases. The germline V gene has CDR1 MNHEY and CDR2 SVGAGI. The CDR3 has 16 residues. With V trimmed by 6 bases and J by 0 bases, 10 bases remained unmatched.

The sample holds many counts of this clonotype. This chain uses TRBV27 with TRBJ2-7; D call uncertain. Germline values: CDR1 MNHEY, CDR2 SMNVEV (reference sequence). The V gene lost 3 bases and the J gene lost 2 bases, with 11 bases spanning the gap. CDR3 length: 14 amino acids. The CDR3 sequence is CASSFQTTTYEQYF. The CDR3 nucleotides read TGTGCCAGCAGTTTTCAAACAACCACCTACGAGCAGTACTTC.

The J gene is TRBJ2-7, the V gene TRBV4-3; no clear D gene. Germline values: CDR1 LGHNA, CDR2 YSLEER. The CDR3 spans 15 residues. V shed 0 bases and J shed 4 bases, with 13 bases lying between them. The CDR3, as DNA: TGCGCCAGCAGCCAAGAGCCGCGCAGTCGGTACGAGCAGTACTTC. It specifies CASSQEPRSRYEQYF.

This clonotype was seen at least ten times. The gene calls are TRBV6-5 and TRBJ1-1; D is ambiguous. Germline lookup yields CDR1 MNHEY and CDR2 SVGAGI. The CDR3 is 13 residues long. V was shortened by 6 bases and J by 1 base, with 9 bases between the two germline ends. Written as DNA, the CDR3 is TGTGCCAGCAGGCCCGCAGGGAACACTGAAGCTTTCTTT. It encodes CASRPAGNTEAFF.

With regard to this clonotype: A much larger clonotype is one base distant, so this may be a read error. The V and J genes are TRBV12-3 or TRBV12-4 and TRBJ2-2, with 8 bases lining up with TRBD2. This CDR3 has 14 residues. In nucleotides, the CDR3 is TGTGCCAGCAGTCCGGGAGGGAGGTACGGGGAGCTGGTTTTT. Translated, it gives CASSPGGRYGELVF.

This clonotype was counted many times. The V and J genes are TRBV5-1 and TRBJ1-5, with TRBD1 matching over 9 bases. CDR1 and CDR2 from the germline V gene are SGHRS and YFSETQ. The CDR3 covers 17 residues. Trimming removed 4 bases from V and 0 bases from J; junction bases left unmatched: 8. The CDR3 loop reads CASSPAGQGNSNQPQHF. CDR3 in DNA: TGCGCCAGCAGCCCAGCGGGACAGGGTAATAGCAATCAGCCCCAGCATTTT.

As regards this clonotype: This clone may be a read error of a much larger clone one base away. This sequence joins TRBV2 and TRBJ1-6; D gene unclear. The CDR3 loop spans 13 amino acids. Germline CDR1 is SNHLY and CDR2 is FYNNEI. CDR3 nucleotides: TGTGCCAGCAGTGAGGCCCGAGTTTCACACCTCCACTTT. This translates into CASSEARVSHLHF.

This clonotype was recorded at least ten times. The gene calls are TRBV29-1 and TRBJ1-2; 8 bases fit TRBD1. The V segment lost 6 bases and the J segment 7 bases; nucleotides outside the gene matches: 7. Germline V CDR1 and CDR2: SQVTM, ANQGSEA. The CDR3 extends over 12 amino acids. The CDR3 nucleotides are TGCAGCGTGGAGGGACAGGACCGTGGCTACACCTTC. It translates to CSVEGQDRGYTF.

The chain combines TRBV7-2 with TRBJ1-5; TRBD1 is a possible D gene (6 bases). V was clipped by 1 base and J by 1 base, with 8 bases between them. The V gene's germline CDR1 is SGHTA and CDR2 FQGNSA. The CDR3 has 15 residues. This CDR3 reads CASSLGDISNQPQHF. CDR3 DNA sequence: TGTGCCAGCAGCTTAGGGGACATCAGCAATCAGCCCCAGCATTTT.

The sample holds many counts of this clonotype. The J gene is TRBJ1-2, the V gene TRBV30; possible D gene TRBD1, 5 bases. The CDR3 contains 11 residues. CDR1 is GTSNPN, CDR2 SVGIG, per germline (reference sequence). V shed 2 bases and J shed 6 bases, with 7 bases lying between them. In DNA, the CDR3 is TGTGCCTGGAGTTGGGGACATGGCTACACCTTC. It yields the protein CAWSWGHGYTF.

This clonotype was seen repeatedly, ten times or more. V is TRBV15 and J is TRBJ2-7, with 7 nucleotides matching TRBD1. This CDR3 has 15 residues. J was trimmed by 2 bases and V by 6 bases; bases with no gene match: 10. Germline loops: CDR1 LNHNV, CDR2 YYDKDF (reference sequence). CDR3 in amino acids: CATRMAWGQTYEQYF. DNA for the CDR3: TGTGCCACCAGGATGGCATGGGGACAGACCTACGAGCAGTACTTC.

This clonotype was recorded many times. This chain connects TRBV7-2 to TRBJ2-7, with 8 bases fitting TRBD2. Looked up from germline, CDR1 is SGHTA and CDR2 is FQGNSA. Trimming took 5 bases from V and 4 from J; bases not matched to a gene: 10. The CDR3 covers 15 residues. CDR3 protein: CASSHGLAQGYEQYF. DNA for the CDR3: TGTGCCAGCAGCCATGGACTAGCCCAGGGGTACGAGCAGTACTTC.

This clonotype came up a few times. V is TRBV7-3 and J is TRBJ2-7; possibly TRBD1 for D (5 bases). This CDR3 has 17 residues. The germline gives CDR1 SGHTA, CDR2 FQGTGA. V was shortened by 2 bases and J by 2 bases, with 19 bases between the two germline ends. The CDR3 is CASSLSRLQTAPYEQYF. The CDR3 DNA follows: TGTGCCAGCAGCTTATCCAGACTCCAGACAGCTCCCTACGAGCAGTACTTC.

At least ten counts were recorded for this clonotype. V gene TRBV5-1 combines with J gene TRBJ1-1; D not certain. This CDR3 is 13 amino acids long. CDR1 is SGHRS, CDR2 YFSETQ, per germline. Trimming stripped 3 bases from V and 0 bases from J, with 6 bases between. The CDR3 region is CASSSPMNTEAFF. The CDR3 coding sequence is TGCGCCAGCAGCTCCCCAATGAACACTGAAGCTTTCTTT. Full variable domain (remainder filled in from reference TRBV5-1 and TRBJ1-1): KAGVTQTPRYLIKTRGQQVTLSCSPISGHRSVSWYQQTPGQGLQFLFEYFSETQRNKGNFPGRFSGRQFSNSRSEMNVSTLELGDSALYLCASSSPMNTEAFFGQGTRLTVV.

The chain has TRBV3-1 and TRBJ2-5; D possibly matches TRBD1 or TRBD2 (6 bases each). Per germline, CDR1 LGHDT and CDR2 YNNKEL (reference sequence). The V and J ends lost 0 bases and 7 bases respectively, with 18 bases between them. The CDR3 length is 16 residues. CDR3 protein: CASSQDRYREDVTQYF. The CDR3 DNA follows: TGTGCCAGCAGCCAAGATCGGTACAGGGAGGATGTGACCCAGTACTTC.